This TCR beta chain was sequenced in a study of blood T cell repertoires in COVID-19. Study-wide context: Some COVID-19 samples were acute and others convalescent; all came from the United States, Italy and Spain. Sample material is recorded as cDNA or gDNA derived from T cells, B-cell-depleted T cells, or PBMCs.

In the study's own analysis: Reference gene primer amplification gave estimated nucleated cell counts. The data were produced by immunoSEQ multiplex PCR, yet TCRdb's version contains in-frame clones alone and is incomplete. The V and J calls and the clone size are those of that table, but D and trimming were determined from the DNA. The sample holds under 150,000 clones; 70% to 80% are singletons and the top ten take 4.5% to 5%. V was cut by 2 bases and J by 3 bases, with 13 bases left in between. In germline, CDR1 is MNHNS, CDR2 SASEGT. This CDR3 has 15 amino acids. Specimen: peripheral blood. The TCR was taken from a woman at least 80 years old with active or convalescent COVID-19. The chain combines TRBV6-1 with TRBJ1-2, with TRBD1 as a possible D gene (5 bases). Here the CDR3 reads CASSERQWKDYGYTF. The CDR3 region has the DNA TGTGCCAGCAGTGAAAGACAGTGGAAAGACTATGGCTACACCTTC.